These 21 T cell receptor beta chains came from one sample sequenced in a study of T cells in localized non-small cell lung cancer. Sequenced by immunoSEQ multiplex PCR; TCRdb stores in-frame clones only, minus some. The sample has 35,000 or so clones; about 90% are singletons. The sample here was peripheral blood, taken before any cancer treatment. The source is a woman aged 35-70 years with stage I lung adenocarcinoma.

The chain uses TRBV9 and TRBJ2-5; TRBD1 aligns across 12 bases. CDR3 length: 15 amino acids. Germline V lookup: CDR1 SGDLS, CDR2 YYNGEE. Trimming took 0 bases from V and 5 from J; bases not matched to a gene: 2. CDR3 loop: CASSVGDRGRETQYF. CDR3 bases: TGTGCCAGCAGCGTAGGGGACAGGGGGCGGGAGACCCAGTACTTC.

This sequence joins TRBV30 and TRBJ2-3; D remains ambiguous. Germline CDR1 reads GTSNPN; CDR2 reads SVGIG (reference sequence). The CDR3 sequence is 11 residues long. V was pared by 4 bases and J by 6 bases, with 8 bases between. Here the CDR3 reads CAWTQADTQYF. The CDR3 DNA sequence: TGTGCCTGGACCCAAGCCGATACGCAGTATTTT. The full variable domain, its missing parts supplied by reference TRBV30 and TRBJ2-3, is SQTIHQWPATLVQPVGSPLSLECTVEGTSNPNLYWYRQAAGRGLQLLFYSVGIGQISSEVPQNLSASRPQDRQFILSSKKLLLSDSGFYLCAWTQADTQYFGPGTRLTVL.

This clone was recorded once. This chain uses TRBV2 with TRBJ2-2; D gene uncertain. The CDR3 runs to 14 residues. Trimming pared 3 bases from V and 0 bases from J, leaving 5 bases between. Germline V gene data show CDR1 as SNHLY and CDR2 as FYNNEI. DNA for the CDR3: TGTGCCAGCAGTGATGGGACGAACACCGGGGAGCTGTTTTTT. It codes for CASSDGTNTGELFF.

The CDR3 loop is CASSFTDRVYGYTF. The CDR3 DNA follows: TGTGCCAGCAGTTTTACCGACAGGGTCTATGGCTACACCTTC. The chain combines TRBV28 with TRBJ1-2; 7 bases align to TRBD1. The CDR3 runs to 14 residues. V lost 3 bases, J lost 4 bases, and 5 bases stayed unmatched. Germline CDR1 reads MDHEN; CDR2 reads SYDVKM.

The chain carries TRBV10-3 and TRBJ1-5; D is uncertain. Deletions cut 3 bases from V and 6 bases from J, with 9 bases between. Germline loops: CDR1 ENHRY, CDR2 SYGVKD. The CDR3 is made up of 13 amino acids. CDR3 nucleotides: TGTGCCATCAGTGACGGGCGGGGTCAGCCCCAGCATTTT. This gives the protein CAISDGRGQPQHF.

The chain couples TRBV18 to TRBJ1-1, with D perhaps TRBD1 (5 bases). The CDR3 has 19 amino acids. The V gene lost 2 bases and the J gene lost 3 bases, with 25 bases spanning the gap. Germline values: CDR1 KGHSH, CDR2 LQKENI. The CDR3: CASSPTQTGPRGGDTEAFF. Written as DNA, the CDR3 is TGTGCCAGCTCACCAACCCAGACGGGGCCTAGGGGTGGAGACACTGAAGCTTTCTTT.

This clone was detected only once. The chain recombines TRBV7-9 with TRBJ2-1; 10 bases align to TRBD2. In germline, CDR1 is SEHNR, CDR2 FQNEAQ (reference sequence). With V trimmed by 5 bases and J by 7 bases, 8 bases remained unmatched. CDR3 length equals 15 residues. CDR3 nucleotides: TGTGCCAGCAGCCCCGAGCGGGAGGGCCGGAATGAGCAGTTCTTC. This encodes CASSPEREGRNEQFF.

The CDR3 DNA reads TGCGCCAGCAGCCCGGGACAGGGGGGGAGTGGCTACACCTTC. It is translated as CASSPGQGGSGYTF. The chain joins TRBV5-1 to TRBJ1-2; TRBD1 agrees at 11 bases. V lost 4 bases, J lost 7 bases, and 6 bases stayed unmatched. This CDR3 contains 14 residues. Germline loops: CDR1 SGHRS, CDR2 YFSETQ. Together with reference TRBV5-1 and TRBJ1-2, the CDR3 gives the full variable domain: KAGVTQTPRYLIKTRGQQVTLSCSPISGHRSVSWYQQTPGQGLQFLFEYFSETQRNKGNFPGRFSGRQFSNSRSEMNVSTLELGDSALYLCASSPGQGGSGYTFGSGTRLTVV.

The genes are TRBV28 and TRBJ2-1; D unclear. Germline V CDR1 and CDR2: MDHEN, SYDVKM. This CDR3 is 16 amino acids long. V was shortened by 3 bases and J by 1 base, with 13 bases between the two germline ends. This CDR3 is CASSFPEMKSYNEQFF. The CDR3, as DNA: TGTGCCAGCAGTTTTCCGGAGATGAAGTCCTACAATGAGCAGTTCTTC.

This chain joins TRBV19 and TRBJ2-2, with D possibly called TRBD1 or TRBD2 (5 bases each). V lost 5 bases and J lost 8, with 18 bases in between. CDR3 length: 15 amino acids. Per germline, CDR1 LNHDA and CDR2 SQIVND (reference sequence). The CDR3 coding sequence is TGTGCCAGTAGTTCCGCCGGGACCGCCGCTGGGGAGCTGTTTTTT. Translating gives CASSSAGTAAGELFF.

The rearrangement uses TRBV9 and TRBJ2-7; 8 bases are a match to TRBD1. V was clipped by 4 bases and J by 1 base; unmatched bases: 13. Germline CDR1 SGDLS, CDR2 YYNGEE. The CDR3 runs 17 residues. The CDR3 sequence: CASSPNFPGQESYEQYF. The CDR3 bases are TGTGCCAGCAGCCCTAACTTTCCGGGACAGGAATCCTACGAGCAGTACTTC.

This clone was seen a few times. This rearrangement joins TRBV5-1 to TRBJ1-2; D is possibly TRBD1 (6 bases). The V end was cut by 0 bases, the J end by 2 bases, with 14 bases between. Germline V gene sequence: CDR1 SGHRS, CDR2 YFSETQ. The CDR3 contains 16 residues. CDR3 nucleotide sequence: TGCGCCAGCAGCTTGGCCCCCGGGGGGCCCAACTATGGCTACACCTTC. This encodes CASSLAPGGPNYGYTF.

This clone was counted only a few times. The V gene is TRBV21-1, the J gene TRBJ1-1; the D segment call TRBD1 is taken from the table without a DNA check. TRBV21-1 has pseudogene status. This CDR3 region has 15 residues. Here the CDR3 reads CASSLSMTGNTEAFF. The DNA of the CDR3 is TGTGCCAGCAGTTTAAGCATGACAGGGAACACTGAAGCTTTCTTT.

The chain links TRBV19 to TRBJ1-5; D unclear. V lost 5 bases and J 4 bases, leaving 18 bases between the germline ends. Germline V gene lookup returns CDR1 LNHDA and CDR2 SQIVND (reference sequence). The length of the CDR3 is 16 residues. The DNA for the CDR3 is TGTGCCAGTAGTGAGGGCCAGGCGAGAGGGAATCAGCCCCAGCATTTT. Amino acid sequence: CASSEGQARGNQPQHF.

This rearrangement joins TRBV6-4 to TRBJ1-5; D is unclear. This CDR3 is built from 14 residues. Trimming took 6 bases from V and 2 from J, leaving 11 bases between them. Per the germline V gene, CDR1 is MRHNA and CDR2 is SNTAGT. CDR3 bases: TGTGCCAGCAGGAGACTAGAGGGCAATCAGCCCCAGCATTTT. Its protein is CASRRLEGNQPQHF.

The chain uses TRBV19 and TRBJ2-1; 9 bases agree with TRBD1. The CDR3 length is 14 residues. Germline values: CDR1 LNHDA, CDR2 SQIVND (reference sequence). J was trimmed by 12 bases and V by 1 base; bases with no gene match: 7. The DNA of the CDR3 is TGTGCCAGTAGTATAGGGGACAGGGTCGGATTGCAGTTCTTC. It translates to CASSIGDRVGLQFF.

A single count supports this clone. This chain links TRBV6-5 with TRBJ2-7; 10 bases are a match to TRBD2. The junction had 2 bases not matched to a gene; V was cut back by 6 bases and J by 0 bases. Germline CDR1 MNHEY, CDR2 SVGAGI. CDR3 length equals 14 residues. DNA of the CDR3: TGTGCCAGCAGGGCTAGCGGGAGCTCCTACGAGCAGTACTTC. It codes for CASRASGSSYEQYF.

V usage is TRBV6-1 and J usage is TRBJ2-7; 9 positions agree with TRBD2. CDR3 length: 19 residues. After removal of 2 bases from V and 9 bases from J, the junction contained 23 bases not matched to a gene. Germline V gene data show CDR1 as MNHNS and CDR2 as SASEGT. This CDR3 is CASSERVSSGDVMAMGQYF. The CDR3 nucleotides are TGTGCCAGCAGTGAAAGAGTGTCTAGCGGGGATGTAATGGCGATGGGGCAGTACTTC.

The chain has TRBV9 and TRBJ2-1; D is perhaps TRBD1 (6 bases). This CDR3 spans 15 amino acids. CDR1 SGDLS and CDR2 YYNGEE come from the germline V gene. V lost 4 bases, J lost 7 bases, and 18 bases lay in between. In DNA, the CDR3 is TGTGCCAGCAGCTCTACTTCGGACAGTCGAAATGAGCAGTTCTTC. Amino acids: CASSSTSDSRNEQFF.

The chain uses TRBV15 and TRBJ2-3; a weak D match, TRBD1 (6 bases). Germline loops: CDR1 LNHNV, CDR2 YYDKDF (reference sequence). V was trimmed by 0 bases and J by 3 bases, leaving 10 bases between them. This CDR3 has 15 amino acids. The CDR3 is CATSREPTGTDTQYF. The CDR3 nucleotides read TGTGCCACCAGCAGAGAGCCCACAGGGACAGATACGCAGTATTTT.

The J gene is TRBJ2-3, the V gene TRBV7-2, with TRBD1 matching over 9 bases. The CDR3 consists of 15 residues. The trim removed 4 bases at V and 8 bases at J, leaving 10 bases unmatched. Germline V gene data show CDR1 as SGHTA and CDR2 as FQGNSA. In DNA, the CDR3 is TGTGCCAGCAGCTCGGGACAGGGTGTGTCGGGTACGCAGTATTTT. Translation: CASSSGQGVSGTQYF. Variable domain in full (rest from reference TRBV7-2 and TRBJ2-3): GAGVSQSPSNKVTEKGKDVELRCDPISGHTALYWYRQSLGQGLEFLIYFQGNSAPDKSGLPSDRFSAERTGGSVSTLTIQRTQQEDSAVYLCASSSGQGVSGTQYFGPGTRLTVL.